These 10 T cell receptor beta chains share one sample of origin, sequenced in a study of OX40 agonist ivuxolimab in advanced cancers. Clones were sequenced by immunoSEQ multiplex PCR, and TCRdb holds only the in-frame ones, with some missing. Of fewer than 65,000 clones in the sample, more than 80% were seen once. Sequences were derived from CD4+ or CD8+ T cells sorted from blood, sampled in a trial of the OX40 agonist ivuxolimab. The receptors were sampled from an adult with an advanced solid tumor such as melanoma, head and neck, liver or kidney cancer.

DNA of the CDR3: TGCGCCAGCAGCCAAGAAGGAGGACAGGCTTCTAACGTCCTGACTTTC. It yields the protein CASSQEGGQASNVLTF. The chain couples TRBV4-3 to TRBJ2-6; 7 nucleotides match TRBD1. V shed 0 bases and J 10 bases; nucleotides not matched to a gene: 9. The CDR3 contains 16 residues. Germline V gene lookup returns CDR1 LGHNA and CDR2 YSLEER.

J is TRBJ1-2 and V is TRBV5-4; D is uncertain. V was trimmed by 4 bases and J by 2 bases, leaving 15 bases between them. The CDR3 is made up of 15 amino acids. Germline V gives CDR1 SGHNT, CDR2 YYREEE (reference sequence). CDR3 region: CASSAGSDQNYGYTF. The CDR3, as DNA: TGTGCCAGCAGCGCGGGAAGCGACCAGAACTATGGCTACACCTTC.

The chain is built from TRBV28 and TRBJ1-1, with D perhaps matching TRBD1 (5 bases). The V gene lost 7 bases and the J gene lost 4 bases, with 16 bases spanning the gap. Germline V gene sequence: CDR1 MDHEN, CDR2 SYDVKM. The CDR3 contains 14 residues. CDR3 DNA sequence: TGTGCCAGCATCACTGGGGGATCTCCCACTGAAGCTTTCTTT. Protein product: CASITGGSPTEAFF.

The V call is TRBV29-1, the J call TRBJ1-2; the D is unclear. CDR3 length equals 12 residues. V was cut by 3 bases and J by 4 bases, with 9 bases left in between. Germline loops: CDR1 SQVTM, CDR2 ANQGSEA. The CDR3 reads CSVEGIGYGYTF. CDR3 DNA sequence: TGCAGCGTTGAGGGAATTGGCTATGGCTACACCTTC.

J is TRBJ2-3 and V is TRBV6-5; maybe TRBD1 (7 bases). The CDR3 runs 16 residues. Germline V lookup: CDR1 MNHEY, CDR2 SVGAGI. The V end was cut by 6 bases, the J end by 2 bases, with 18 bases between. CDR3 sequence (DNA): TGTGCCAGCAGATACCTCGGCAGGGGGGACACAGATACGCAGTATTTT. Its protein is CASRYLGRGDTDTQYF.

Here the CDR3 DNA reads TGTACCACCGACTCCAAACCTCTGTTTTTT. It yields the protein CTTDSKPLFF. The chain employs TRBV19 and TRBJ1-4; D is unresolved. Germline V gene data show CDR1 as LNHDA and CDR2 as SQIVND (reference sequence). The CDR3 spans 10 residues.

This rearrangement joins TRBV7-2 to TRBJ2-2; D is perhaps TRBD2 (7 bases). The germline V gene has CDR1 SGHTA and CDR2 FQGNSA. V was pared by 2 bases and J by 6 bases, with 16 bases between. This CDR3 is 16 amino acids long. The chain's CDR3 is CASSLNAGADAGELFF. CDR3 DNA: TGTGCCAGCAGCTTAAATGCGGGGGCGGACGCCGGGGAGCTGTTTTTT.

DNA for the CDR3: TGCGCCAGCAGCCCCTTACAGGTGTCCTCGGTGGGGGGTACGCAGTATTTT. It translates to CASSPLQVSSVGGTQYF. This sequence joins TRBV4-1 and TRBJ2-3, with D possibly being TRBD2 (6 bases). V shed 4 bases and J shed 8 bases, with 25 bases lying between them. The CDR3 covers 17 residues. The germline V gene has CDR1 MGHRA and CDR2 YSYEKL.

This chain links TRBV14 with TRBJ2-7, with D perhaps given as TRBD1 or TRBD2 (5 bases each). Trimming shortened V by 0 bases and J by 4 bases, and 10 bases separated the two germline ends. The CDR3 has 14 residues. Germline V lookup: CDR1 SGHDN, CDR2 FVKESK. CDR3 sequence (DNA): TGTGCCAGCAGCCAAGATTTTGGGGGTTACGAGCAGTACTTC. Its translation is CASSQDFGGYEQYF. Based on the CDR3 plus reference TRBV14 and TRBJ2-7, the full variable domain is EAGVTQFPSHSVIEKGQTVTLRCDPISGHDNLYWYRRVMGKEIKFLLHFVKESKQDESGMPNNRFLAERTGGTYSTLKVQPAELEDSGVYFCASSQDFGGYEQYFGPGTRLTVT.

The chain couples TRBV19 to TRBJ1-2; possibly TRBD1 for D (5 bases). This CDR3 has 14 residues. The V gene lost 6 bases and the J gene lost 3 bases, with 14 bases spanning the gap. CDR1 and CDR2 from the germline V gene are LNHDA and SQIVND (reference sequence). DNA for the CDR3: TGTGCCAGTAGCCGCCTGGGGGTGGACTATGGCTACACCTTC. Amino acid sequence: CASSRLGVDYGYTF.